The T cell receptor (beta chain) described here comes from a study of T cell responses to AZD1222 COVID-19 vaccine. Study observations and caveats: Seropositivity was recorded at baseline in only a handful of AZD1222 recipients. Epitopes outside B.1.351 and B.1.1.7 mutated regions reportedly drew nearly half of spike TCRs.

CDR3 length: 15 amino acids. The germline V gene encodes CDR1 SGHAT and CDR2 FQNNGV. V shed 4 bases and J 2 bases; nucleotides not matched to a gene: 3. Concerning this clone itself: Its antigen remains unidentified.

The assay was immunoSEQ multiplex PCR, and TCRdb's table has in-frame clones only and misses some. The sample lists 90,000 or so clones, around 89% occurring once. The chain recombines TRBV11-2 with TRBJ2-1; 9 nucleotides match TRBD1. The sample here was peripheral blood, taken 28 days after the second AZD1222 dose. This receptor was identified in an adult who received the AZD1222 COVID-19 vaccine. The CDR3 DNA reads as TGTGCCAGCAGCTCCGGGACAGGGACCTACAATGAGCAGTTCTTC. This translates into CASSSGTGTYNEQFF.